Listed here is a single T cell receptor beta chain. The data derive from a study of blood T cell repertoires in COVID-19. Study summary: The cDNA or gDNA used as material had been derived from T cells, B-cell-depleted T cells, or PBMCs.

This CDR3 is built from 14 residues. The V end lost 1 base, the J end lost 3 bases, and 7 bases lay between the germline ends. Germline-derived CDR1 and CDR2 are SNHLY and FYNNEI. The authors' processing: Reference gene primer amplification gave estimated nucleated cell counts. Only in-frame clones appear in the TCRdb table, and some are missing; sequencing was by immunoSEQ multiplex PCR. D and trimming were read from the DNA, whereas the V and J calls and clone size are those reported in that table. There are tens of thousands of clones in the sample; 81% occur only once, and 4% to 6% lies in the top ten.

The chain links TRBV2 to TRBJ1-5, with no clear D. Source material: peripheral blood. The sequence derives from an elderly man with COVID-19, enrolled during active disease. The CDR3 DNA is TGTGCCAGCAGTGAAGGTTCCTCCAATCAGCCCCAGCATTTT. Protein: CASSEGSSNQPQHF.